The T cell receptor (beta chain) under discussion was sequenced for a study of blood T cell repertoires in COVID-19 (dated by TCRdb to 2018 to 2021). At the level of the whole study: The collaborator samples originated in the United States, Italy and Spain and spanned the acute and convalescent phases of COVID-19. The material from the prospective study consisted of cDNA or gDNA derived from T cells, B-cell-depleted T cells, or PBMCs. Subjects who had been exposed to COVID-19, were actively infected with it, or had recovered from it provided the deeply sampled blood TCRbeta repertoires that made up the dataset. The repertoires were released in a freely available public database meant as a resource for research on the immune response to SARS-CoV-2. Samples were obtained from the ongoing ImmuneRACE study (first 160 participants) and from 1,254 subjects provided by 6 global collaborators. Nearly every sample came with metadata listing a de-identified subject ID, COVID-19 status, age in years and sex. Where available, HLA class I and class II types were taken from metadata supplied by the sample provider and were not determined by assay-based typing. Study-level results and caveats: How much clinical and demographic metadata was included differed by source and by participant, and the metadata was provided uncurated.

The immunoSEQ Assay, a bias-controlled multiplex PCR, was used to amplify TCRbeta CDR3 regions from genomic DNA. The published analysis was carried out like this. Within the assay, amplification of reference gene primers was used to estimate how many nucleated cells each sample contained. To quantify the absolute abundance of each unique TCRbeta CDR3 rearrangement, sequence reads were collapsed and filtered. Productive Simpson clonality was computed per sample as the square root of Simpson's diversity index over productive rearrangements. TCRdb carries this immuneACCESS record with in-frame sequences only. Its versions omit some clonotypes, under half of them owing to an unresolved V gene in the studies checked, with the rest unexplained. V, J and clone size are taken as reported in that table, and D and trimming were inferred from the DNA itself. This sample gives 150,000 to 200,000 clones in total; more than 65% of them show up just once. The biggest ten clones account for roughly 15% of the sample.

Note on this clone: What this receptor recognizes is not known. No base-level quality is on record; no much larger clone is a single base apart. The same CDR3 also results from other DNA sequences found in this sample.

The V end gives up 3 bases and the J end 2 bases, leaving 2 bases in the junction not matched to a gene. The CDR1 and CDR2 encoded by the germline V gene are SGHRS and YFSETQ. The CDR3, from cysteine to phenylalanine, totals 14 residues. CDR3 DNA is the only sequence kept; it has 42 bases, read in frame from the first base. In the prospective study, participants were about 18 to 89 years old, resided in 20 to 30 geographic areas of the United States, and were enrolled through a virtual design. In the prospective study, cohorts were assigned on the basis of participant-reported clinical history obtained from a screening survey and a study questionnaire. Recovered participants in ImmuneRACE Cohort 3 were defined by two consecutive negative NP/OP PCR tests, clearance by a healthcare professional, or resolution of symptoms. Each participant in the prospective study had whole blood, serum and a nasopharyngeal or oropharyngeal swab collected by mobile phlebotomists. Over an approximately 2-month period, participants in the prospective study had the option of providing additional blood draws and questionnaires. Blood samples from the prospective study were shipped frozen or at room temperature prior to DNA extraction.

Input material: PBMCs or T cells enriched from blood (not recorded which). This clonotype originated in a man aged 50 to 59 who had recovered from COVID-19. Rearrangement joined TRBV5-1 to TRBJ1-1, with 9 bases in between that match TRBD1. The CDR3 region: CASSWGQGNTEAFF. The DNA reads TGCGCCAGCAGCTGGGGACAGGGAAACACTGAAGCTTTCTTT.